The following is a TCR beta chain sequence with its context. Assay: immunoSEQ multiplex PCR; the TCRdb copy retains only in-frame clones and omits some. The repertoire includes 130,000 to 150,000 clones, 84% of them detected once, and approximately 6.5% sits in the top ten. This sample is drawn from a study of blood T cell repertoires in COVID-19. Germline loops: CDR1 SGHTA, CDR2 FQGNSA. Trimming left V 4 bases short and J 1 base short, with 8 bases between. The CDR3 extends over 14 amino acids. Source material: peripheral blood. The chain couples TRBV7-2 to TRBJ1-5; TRBD1 is a possible D gene (5 bases). The receptor comes from a human donor in a cohort sampled during active COVID-19. CDR3 coding DNA: TGTGCCAGCAGCTCCAAGGGGAGCAATCAGCCCCAGCATTTT. As protein: CASSSKGSNQPQHF.